The entry below describes one T cell receptor (beta chain). Its matching antigen is unknown. This CDR3 has 16 amino acids. Losses at the gene ends were 5 bases for V and 0 bases for J; bases not matched to a gene: 8. Germline V gene sequence: CDR1 SGHVS, CDR2 FQNEAQ. The data derive from a study of cytomegalovirus exposure and HLA in healthy donors. Findings of the study overall: There were several of the most significant clusters that appeared linked to common viral pathogens in a later analysis.

Researchers ran the PCR with 60 Vbeta and 13 Jbeta primers. Clones were sequenced by immunoSEQ multiplex PCR, and TCRdb holds only the in-frame ones, with some missing. The sample has 65,000 to 75,000 clones; about 74% are singletons. The chain has TRBV7-8 and TRBJ2-7; TRBD2 agrees at 9 bases. The sequenced material came from PBMCs. The clonotype was recovered from a woman aged 55-69 years in good health and CMV-seropositive. CDR3 sequence reads: CASSLYLAGSSYEQYF. The CDR3, as DNA: TGTGCCAGCAGCCTTTACCTAGCGGGGAGCTCCTACGAGCAGTACTTC.